This T cell receptor (beta chain) stems from a study of T cell responses to AZD1222 COVID-19 vaccine. Overall study results and limits: Females outnumbered males among donors, who were mostly white British; clonal diversity was possibly underestimated. Sampling captured repertoires only after the peak T cell response.

Sequencing was performed with immunoSEQ multiplex PCR; in TCRdb, only in-frame clones are kept and a portion is missing. The sample includes about 59,000 clones, around 84% seen only once; the top ten take under 8%. With 3 bases removed from V and 6 bases from J, the gap between germline ends came to 9 bases. CDR1 and CDR2 (germline): LNHDA, SQIVND (reference sequence). The CDR3 extends over 13 amino acids. On this clone itself: Its antigen is currently unknown.

The source was peripheral blood, collected on day 0 of AZD1222 vaccination. The receptor comes from an adult in good health. V usage is TRBV19 and J usage is TRBJ1-5; the D gene is possibly TRBD1 (5 bases). The CDR3 nucleotides read TGTGCCAGTAGTATGCGGGGGGGTCAGCCCCAGCATTTT. It translates to CASSMRGGQPQHF. Together with reference TRBV19 and TRBJ1-5, the CDR3 gives the full variable domain: DGGITQSPKYLFRKEGQNVTLSCEQNLNHDAMYWYRQDPGQGLRLIYYSQIVNDFQKGDIAEGYSVSREKKESFPLTVTSAQKNPTAFYLCASSMRGGQPQHFGDGTRLSIL.